This TCR beta chain was observed in a study of cytomegalovirus exposure and HLA in healthy donors. Turning to the study itself: Unique TCRs from HLA-typed donors, roughly 87 million of them, were held in an early data release. Study-level points and caveats: An ancestry cluster, one associated with Asian ancestry, reportedly showed fewer N-insertions than the approximately 670-donor mean in a later analysis. Sequences of the TCR beta chain were said to predict the HLA-A and HLA-B alleles of most subjects accurately.

The PCR was carried out with 60 Vbeta primers and 13 Jbeta primers. Method: immunoSEQ multiplex PCR; TCRdb's copy keeps in-frame clones and lacks some. The sample shows approximately 200,000 clones, 75% to 85% of them seen only once. The germline V and J ends were trimmed by 0 bases and 3 bases, with 15 bases remaining between them. The CDR3 length is 16 residues. Germline loops: CDR1 KGHSY, CDR2 FQNENV. Of note for this clone: Its antigen remains unknown.

The chain couples TRBV16 to TRBJ2-7; TRBD2 is a possible D gene (5 bases). Sequenced material: PBMCs. The clonotype originates from a girl aged 5-17 years in good health and CMV-seropositive. CDR3 nucleotides: TGTGCCAGCAGCCAATCTGGAGGAAAAGGGAGCTACGAGCAGTACTTC. Translated: CASSQSGGKGSYEQYF.